Included here is one T cell receptor beta chain sequence, with context. Enrollment shut out patients with autoimmune disease history or systemic immunosuppression. Drawing of blood for sampling happened at baseline, at cycle 4 day 1, and at cycle 7 day 1. Profiled with immunoSEQ multiplex PCR; TCRdb holds only in-frame clones, not every one. The sample shows over 70,000 clones, approximately 91% of them seen only once. The entry originates in a study of OX40 agonist ivuxolimab in advanced cancers. Overall study context: Patients received ivuxolimab, an agonistic anti-OX40 (CD134) antibody. With a range of roughly 23 to 90, age averaged roughly 60 years, and roughly 80% were male.

The CDR3 totals 16 residues. Trimming at V came to 4 bases and at J to 3 bases, leaving 12 bases not matched to a gene. The V gene's germline CDR1 is LNHDA and CDR2 SQIVND (reference sequence). The chain uses TRBV19 and TRBJ2-7, with 7 bases lining up with TRBD1. This TCR was recovered from an adult with an advanced solid tumor such as melanoma, head and neck, liver or kidney cancer. The sequences come from CD4+ or CD8+ T cells sorted from blood, collected in a trial of the OX40 agonist ivuxolimab. CDR3 protein: CASSRGTAYIGYEQYF. The CDR3 coding sequence is TGTGCCAGTAGTAGGGGGACAGCTTACATCGGCTACGAGCAGTACTTC.